The 25 T cell receptor beta chains given below trace back to one sample, sequenced in a study of cytomegalovirus exposure and HLA in healthy donors. Primers: 60 Vbeta forward and 13 Jbeta reverse. TCRdb's table, derived via immunoSEQ multiplex PCR, lists solely in-frame clones and lacks some. The sample lists over 95,000 clones, 65% to 80% occurring once. The sequenced material came from PBMCs. The source of these receptors is a man between 40 and 49 years old in good health and CMV-seropositive.

The CDR3, as DNA: TGTGCCAGTACCCTCAGCCGGGGGGGGAAAGATACGCAGTATTTT. This translates into CASTLSRGGKDTQYF. The chain carries TRBV19 and TRBJ2-3; 8 bases fit TRBD2. This CDR3 region has 15 residues. With V trimmed by 7 bases and J by 5 bases, 11 bases remained unmatched. From germline, CDR1 is LNHDA and CDR2 SQIVND (reference sequence).

The V call is TRBV28, the J call TRBJ2-1, with TRBD2 matching over 7 bases. V trimming: 6 bases; J trimming: 2 bases; junction bases outside the gene matches: 4. Germline lookup yields CDR1 MDHEN and CDR2 SYDVKM. CDR3 size: 14 residues. Here the CDR3 reads CASRRAGPYNEQFF. DNA for the CDR3: TGTGCCAGCAGACGAGCGGGGCCCTACAATGAGCAGTTCTTC.

This chain uses TRBV7-8 with TRBJ2-2, with 8 bases fitting TRBD1. J gave up 2 bases and V 7 bases, and 6 bases lay outside the gene matches. The CDR3 loop spans 15 amino acids. Per germline, CDR1 SGHVS and CDR2 FQNEAQ. The CDR3 loop is CASTRDRPNTGELFF. The CDR3 DNA sequence: TGTGCCAGCACCAGGGACAGGCCAAACACCGGGGAGCTGTTTTTT.

The rearrangement links TRBV19 to TRBJ1-1; tentatively, D is TRBD1 (5 bases). The V and J ends lost 5 bases and 4 bases respectively, with 20 bases between them. This CDR3 comprises 16 residues. Germline CDR1 is LNHDA and CDR2 is SQIVND (reference sequence). CDR3 sequence: CASSAWGREPSTEAFF. DNA for the CDR3: TGTGCCAGTAGTGCGTGGGGGAGGGAACCGAGCACTGAAGCTTTCTTT.

The rearrangement uses TRBV28 and TRBJ2-2; 7 nucleotides agree with TRBD1. After removal of 4 bases from V and 4 bases from J, the junction contained 3 bases not matched to a gene. CDR3 length: 14 amino acids. Germline loops: CDR1 MDHEN, CDR2 SYDVKM. CDR3 protein: CASSSRQGTGELFF. CDR3 nucleotides: TGTGCCAGCAGTTCCCGACAGGGCACCGGGGAGCTGTTTTTT.

V gene TRBV5-1 combines with J gene TRBJ2-5; D perhaps matches TRBD1 (6 bases). V was trimmed by 0 bases and J by 4 bases, leaving 10 bases between them. The CDR3 is made up of 14 amino acids. In germline, CDR1 is SGHRS, CDR2 YFSETQ. In DNA, the CDR3 is TGCGCCAGCAGCTTGGGAGGGGGTGGAGAGACCCAGTACTTC. Its protein product is CASSLGGGGETQYF.

The chain combines TRBV5-1 with TRBJ1-5; TRBD1 agrees at 7 bases. V was pared by 2 bases and J by 5 bases, with 4 bases of the junction left unmatched. Germline CDR1 SGHRS, CDR2 YFSETQ. CDR3 length: 14 residues. CDR3 region: CASSLGDSHQPQHF. The CDR3 nucleotides read TGCGCCAGCAGCTTAGGGGACAGTCATCAGCCCCAGCATTTT. Filled out from reference TRBV5-1 and TRBJ1-5, the complete variable domain reads KAGVTQTPRYLIKTRGQQVTLSCSPISGHRSVSWYQQTPGQGLQFLFEYFSETQRNKGNFPGRFSGRQFSNSRSEMNVSTLELGDSALYLCASSLGDSHQPQHFGDGTRLSIL.

The chain has TRBV4-3 and TRBJ1-4; 7 positions agree with TRBD1. V shed 0 bases, J shed 8 bases, and the junction held 9 bases outside the gene matches. The CDR3 loop spans 16 amino acids. In germline, CDR1 is LGHNA, CDR2 YSLEER. The CDR3 spells CASSQDLEGAREKLFF. The CDR3 DNA reads as TGCGCCAGCAGCCAAGATCTGGAGGGGGCAAGGGAAAAACTGTTTTTT.

This clone came up a few times. The rearrangement joins TRBV28 to TRBJ2-5, with TRBD1 matching over 7 bases. The J call may be wrong; the DNA end is better matched by TRBJ2-7. The germline gives CDR1 MDHEN, CDR2 SYDVKM. The CDR3 is made up of 15 amino acids. DNA for the CDR3: TGTGCCAGCAGTTTGACGGGACAGTACCACTACGAGCAGTACTTC. Residues: CASSLTGQYHYEQYF.

This chain connects TRBV6-5 to TRBJ2-7; TRBD1 aligns across 9 bases. The CDR3 is 15 residues long. Per germline, CDR1 MNHEY and CDR2 SVGAGI. Trimming cost V 5 bases and J 2 bases; bases outside gene matches: 7. For the CDR3, the DNA is TGTGCCAGCAGTAAACCGGGACAGGGAGCCTACGAGCAGTACTTC. Protein sequence: CASSKPGQGAYEQYF.

A note on this clone: The junction differs from germline at one of its ends, possibly a read error. The chain joins TRBV30 to TRBJ1-4; D is perhaps TRBD1 (5 bases). CDR3 length: 12 residues. Germline V gives CDR1 GTSNPN, CDR2 SVGIG (reference sequence). CDR3 region: CAWLTGLRKTVF. DNA for the CDR3: TGTGCCTGGCTAACAGGTTTGCGAAAAACTGTTTTT.

The chain recombines TRBV19 with TRBJ1-3; D remains unclear. Germline CDR1 and CDR2: LNHDA and SQIVND (reference sequence). CDR3 length: 13 amino acids. Trimming left V 5 bases short and J 0 bases short, with 5 bases between. CDR3 DNA sequence: TGTGCCAGTAGTCGGTACTCTGGAAACACCATATATTTT. Its translation is CASSRYSGNTIYF.

The rearrangement joins TRBV9 to TRBJ1-1; 8 bases are shared with TRBD1. Germline V CDR1 and CDR2: SGDLS, YYNGEE. There are 13 residues in the CDR3. V dropped 3 bases and J dropped 13; count of bases not matched to a gene: 11. The CDR3 reads CASSETGAANVFF. In nucleotides, the CDR3 is TGTGCCAGCAGCGAGACAGGGGCTGCCAACGTTTTCTTT. The variable domain in full, completed from reference TRBV9 and TRBJ1-1, reads DSGVTQTPKHLITATGQRVTLRCSPRSGDLSVYWYQQSLDQGLQFLIQYYNGEERAKGNILERFSAQQFPDLHSELNLSSLELGDSALYFCASSETGAANVFFGQGTRLTVV.

In its sample, this clone was seen once. One end of the junction does not line up with germline, which may come from a read error. The chain is built from TRBV2 and TRBJ2-4, with a weak D call TRBD2 (7 bases). In germline, CDR1 is SNHLY, CDR2 FYNNEI. This CDR3 has 16 amino acids. CDR3 nucleotides: TGTGCCAGCAGGAAGGTCCGGGGGGCAGATCAAAACAGTCAGTACTTC. Translated: CASRKVRGADQNSQYF. Combining the CDR3 with reference TRBV2 and TRBJ2-4 gives the whole variable domain EPEVTQTPSHQVTQMGQEVILRCVPISNHLYFYWYRQILGQKVEFLVSFYNNEISEKSEIFDDQFSVERPDGSNFTLKIRSTKLEDSAMYFCASRKVRGADQNSQYFGAGTRLSVL.

V is TRBV7-2 and J is TRBJ2-6, with 9 bases that match TRBD1. This CDR3 is built from 19 residues. V lost 5 bases and J lost 1; bases outside the gene matches: 12. Germline V gives CDR1 SGHTA, CDR2 FQGNSA. The CDR3 nucleotides are TGTGCCAGCAGCACCCGATGGGGACAGGGTCCATCTGGGGCCAACGTCCTGACTTTC. It yields the protein CASSTRWGQGPSGANVLTF.

The chain is built from TRBV6-1 and TRBJ1-5; the match to TRBD1 covers 9 bases. Looked up from germline, CDR1 is MNHNS and CDR2 is SASEGT. This CDR3 has 13 amino acids. The V gene end was trimmed by 7 bases and the J gene end by 4 bases; junction bases not matched to a gene: 2. CDR3: CASTGTGNQPQHF. CDR3 bases: TGTGCCAGCACAGGGACAGGGAATCAGCCCCAGCATTTT.

This clone was seen a single time. One end of the junction is discordant with germline, which a read error may explain. This chain uses TRBV5-1 with TRBJ2-5, with 7 bases fitting TRBD1. Germline V gene sequence: CDR1 SGHRS, CDR2 YFSETQ. This CDR3 is 16 amino acids long. This CDR3 reads CASSLYRGQSQEAQYF. The CDR3 DNA follows: TGCGCCAGCAGCTTGTATCGGGGACAGAGCCAAGAGGCCCAGTACTTC.

This clone was seen just once. The chain combines TRBV28 with TRBJ1-3; TRBD1 might be the D (5 bases). Trimming took 2 bases from V and 0 from J, leaving 11 bases between them. The CDR3 length is 16 residues. Per the germline V gene, CDR1 is MDHEN and CDR2 is SYDVKM. The DNA for the CDR3 is TGTGCCAGCAGTTTAGCAGGGATCCGCTCTGGAAACACCATATATTTT. Protein: CASSLAGIRSGNTIYF.

In the case of this clone: A read error may produce the germline difference seen at one junction end. The chain's CDR3 is CASSGEGVRISGANGLTF. DNA of the CDR3: TGTGCCAGCAGCGGAGAGGGGGTGCGGATATCTGGGGCCAACGGCCTGACTTTC. The chain carries TRBV9 and TRBJ2-6; a possible D gene is TRBD1 (6 bases). Per germline, CDR1 SGDLS and CDR2 YYNGEE. There are 18 residues in the CDR3.

This chain links TRBV19 with TRBJ1-2; D is unresolved. The germline V gene has CDR1 LNHDA and CDR2 SQIVND (reference sequence). The CDR3 length is 12 residues. Trimming shortened V by 7 bases and J by 5 bases, and 11 bases separated the two germline ends. CDR3 loop: CASTDPGYGYTF. The DNA of the CDR3 is TGTGCCAGTACCGATCCCGGGTATGGCTACACCTTC.

The chain carries TRBV11-2 and TRBJ2-3; 11 nucleotides line up with TRBD2. The CDR3 contains 16 residues. Per germline, CDR1 SGHAT and CDR2 FQNNGV. The J segment lost 4 bases and the V segment lost 5 bases, leaving 8 bases of the junction unmatched. For the CDR3, the DNA is TGTGCCAGCAGCCTAAATTTAGCGGGGGGGCCAGATACGCAGTATTTT. Translation: CASSLNLAGGPDTQYF.

This rearrangement joins TRBV28 to TRBJ2-7, with D possibly matching TRBD2 (6 bases). V was pared by 6 bases and J by 3 bases, with 12 bases between. CDR1 and CDR2 (germline): MDHEN, SYDVKM. CDR3 length: 13 amino acids. In DNA form, the CDR3 reads TGTGCCAGCAGAGGACGGGGGAGCTACGAGCAGTACTTC. This gives the protein CASRGRGSYEQYF.

CDR3 sequence reads: CASSLALSDRARHF. DNA of the CDR3: TGTGCCAGCAGCTTGGCTCTATCGGACAGGGCACGGCATTTT. V usage is TRBV5-5 and J usage is TRBJ1-5; 8 bases are shared with TRBD1. V lost 0 bases, J lost 15 bases, and 11 bases stayed unmatched. The CDR3 is 14 amino acids. Germline values: CDR1 SGHKS, CDR2 YYEKEE (reference sequence). The complete variable domain, with remaining parts taken from reference TRBV5-5 and TRBJ1-5, reads DAGVTQSPTHLIKTRGQQVTLRCSPISGHKSVSWYQQVLGQGPQFIFQYYEKEERGRGNFPDRFSARQFPNYSSELNVNALLLGDSALYLCASSLALSDRARHFGDGTRLSIL.

The rearrangement joins TRBV7-6 to TRBJ2-3; the D is unclear. The V gene's germline CDR1 is SGHVS and CDR2 FNYEAQ. CDR3 length: 14 amino acids. Trimming pared 5 bases from V and 4 bases from J, leaving 13 bases between. The CDR3: CASSPQVAADTQYF. The CDR3 coding sequence is TGTGCCAGCAGCCCCCAAGTGGCGGCAGATACGCAGTATTTT.

V gene TRBV6-4 combines with J gene TRBJ1-1, with a tentative D call TRBD1 (5 bases). This CDR3 has 15 amino acids. Germline CDR1 reads MRHNA; CDR2 reads SNTAGT. Deletions cut 3 bases from V and 0 bases from J, with 11 bases between. CDR3 residues: CASSESGSVNTEAFF. The CDR3 region has the DNA TGTGCCAGCAGTGAGTCAGGGTCCGTGAACACTGAAGCTTTCTTT.